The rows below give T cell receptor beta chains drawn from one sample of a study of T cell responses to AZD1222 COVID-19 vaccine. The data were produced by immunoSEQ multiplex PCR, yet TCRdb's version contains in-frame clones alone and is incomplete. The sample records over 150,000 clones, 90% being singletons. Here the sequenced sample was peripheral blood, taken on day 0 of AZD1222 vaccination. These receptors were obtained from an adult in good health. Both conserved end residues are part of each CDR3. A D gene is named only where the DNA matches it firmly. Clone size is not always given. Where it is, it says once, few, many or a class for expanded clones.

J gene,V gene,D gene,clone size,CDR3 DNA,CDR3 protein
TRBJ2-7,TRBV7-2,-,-,TGTGCCAGCAGCTTAAGGTCTCTTCCTATCTACGAGCAGTACTTC,CASSLRSLPIYEQYF
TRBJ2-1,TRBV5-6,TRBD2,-,TGTGCCAGCAGCCATCGACTAGCCTTCTCCTACAATGAGCAGTTCTTC,CASSHRLAFSYNEQFF
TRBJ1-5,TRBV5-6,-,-,TGTGCCAACCTGACAGAGGCAGTTCAGCCCCAGCATTTT,CANLTEAVQPQHF
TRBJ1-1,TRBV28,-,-,TGTGCCAGCCAGCAGTGGGCAGAAGTCGGCACTGAAGCTTTCTTT,CASQQWAEVGTEAFF
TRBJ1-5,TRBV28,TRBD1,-,TGTGCCAGCAGTTTCTCTAATCCCGGGACAGGGATAACTCAGCCCCAGCATTTT,CASSFSNPGTGITQPQHF
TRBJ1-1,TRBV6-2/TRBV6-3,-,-,TGTGCCAGCAGATACCGTAACACTGAAGCTTTCTTT,CASRYRNTEAFF
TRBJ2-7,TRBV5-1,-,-,TGCGCCAGCTCTCAGCAGTCGGTAGGAAACGAGCAGTACTTC,CASSQQSVGNEQYF
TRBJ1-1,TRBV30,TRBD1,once,TGTGCCCTTCAAGGGGGGCAGGGGGCTAGTGCTTTCTTT,CALQGGQGASAFF
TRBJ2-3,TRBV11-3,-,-,TGTGCCAGCAGTCCCATCGTAAGGGGAGATACGCAGTATTTT,CASSPIVRGDTQYF
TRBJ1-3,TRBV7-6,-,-,TGTGCCAGCAGCTTTTCGGGGGGCTCTGGAAACACCATATATTTT,CASSFSGGSGNTIYF
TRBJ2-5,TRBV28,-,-,TGTGCCAGCAGTCCGCCGCCCGCTGAAGAGACCCAGTACTTC,CASSPPPAEETQYF
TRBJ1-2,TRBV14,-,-,TGTGCCAGCAGCCCAACTCCCATATTCGGCTACACCTTC,CASSPTPIFGYTF
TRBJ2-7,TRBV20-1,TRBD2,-,TGCAGTGCTGTTCTAGCGGGCGAGCAGTACTTC,CSAVLAGEQYF
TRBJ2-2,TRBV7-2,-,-,TGTGCCAGCAGCCCCGCCGGGGCCGACACCGGGGAGCTGTTTTTT,CASSPAGADTGELFF
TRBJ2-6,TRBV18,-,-,TGTGCCAGCTCACCATCCCCGGCTAGCTTCCCTGGGGCCAACGTCCTGACTTTC,CASSPSPASFPGANVLTF
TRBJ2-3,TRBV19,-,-,TGTGCCAGTAGTATAGCCACCACAGATACGCAGTATTTT,CASSIATTDTQYF
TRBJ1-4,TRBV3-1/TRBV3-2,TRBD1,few,TGTGCCAGCAGCCATGGGACAGGGTGGGGAAAACTGTTTTTT,CASSHGTGWGKLFF
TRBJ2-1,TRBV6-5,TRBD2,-,TGTGCCAGCAGTTTCAGCGGGGGGGCGTCCAATGAGCAGTTCTTC,CASSFSGGASNEQFF
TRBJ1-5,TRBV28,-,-,TGTGCCAGCAGTAGGACAGAGGTTAGCAATCAGCCCCAGCATTTT,CASSRTEVSNQPQHF
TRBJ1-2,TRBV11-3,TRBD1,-,TGTGCCAGCAGTACAGGGGGCGTTTCCGTGTATGGCTACACCTTC,CASSTGGVSVYGYTF
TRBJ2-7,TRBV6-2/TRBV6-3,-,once,TGTGCCAGCAGTTACTCCGTCAAGTTAGCCTTC,CASSYSVKLAF
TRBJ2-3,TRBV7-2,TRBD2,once,TGTGCCAGCAGTTACAGTTCAGGGCGGGGGGCCACAGATACGCAGTATTTT,CASSYSSGRGATDTQYF
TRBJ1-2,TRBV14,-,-,TGTGCCAGCAGCCATTCGTTCGGACAGCTAACGGCGGAGGGCTACACCTTC,CASSHSFGQLTAEGYTF
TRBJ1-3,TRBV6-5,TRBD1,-,TGTGCCAGCAGTTACGACAGGGTTGACACCATATATTTT,CASSYDRVDTIYF
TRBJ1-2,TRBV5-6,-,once,TGTGCCAGCAGCCGAATCCAGGGGCTTCACGAGGGCTACACCTTC,CASSRIQGLHEGYTF
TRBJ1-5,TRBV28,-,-,TGTGCCAGCAGTTGGGGGGGCCAGCCCCAGCATTTT,CASSWGGQPQHF
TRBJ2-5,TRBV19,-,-,TGTGCCAGTAGTATATCCCCAGAGACCCAGTACTTC,CASSISPETQYF
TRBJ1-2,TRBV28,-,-,TGTGCCAGCAGTTCACCCGGGGTTAACTATGGCTACACCTTC,CASSSPGVNYGYTF
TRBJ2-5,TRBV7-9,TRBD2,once,TGTGCCAGCAGCCCCGGAGGCGGGGGGGCGTGGGAGACCCAGTACTTC,CASSPGGGGAWETQYF
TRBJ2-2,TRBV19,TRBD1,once,TGTGCCAGTAGTATCTCCGGGACAGGGGGTGCCGGGGAGCTGTTTTTT,CASSISGTGGAGELFF
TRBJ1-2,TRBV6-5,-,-,TGTGCCAGCAGTTACGGGGGGCGCAAAAACATCTATGGCTACACCTTC,CASSYGGRKNIYGYTF
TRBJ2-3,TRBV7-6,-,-,TGTGCCAGCAGCCGAGCCGCGGGGAAGGCAGATACGCAGTATTTT,CASSRAAGKADTQYF
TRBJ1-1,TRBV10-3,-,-,TGTGCCATCAGTGATAAGTGGTACACTGAAGCTTTCTTT,CAISDKWYTEAFF
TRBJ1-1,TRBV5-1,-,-,TGCGCCAGCAGCTTTAATTTCCGCGAGGCGGGCACTGAAGCTTTCTTT,CASSFNFREAGTEAFF
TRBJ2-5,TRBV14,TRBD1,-,TGTGCCAGCAGCCAAGATCGGACAGGGGTAGGAATGGAGACCCAGTACTTC,CASSQDRTGVGMETQYF